This record concerns one T cell receptor (beta chain) sequence. Generated by immunoSEQ multiplex PCR, the TCRdb table keeps only in-frame clones and is missing some. Among over 70,000 clones listed, 90% to 95% were seen once. This sample is drawn from a study of T cell changes during pregnancy in multiple sclerosis. The CDR3 loop spans 14 amino acids. The V end was cut by 5 bases, the J end by 2 bases, with 13 bases between. Germline-derived CDR1 and CDR2 are LNHDA and SQIVND (reference sequence). The chain has TRBV19 and TRBJ2-7; D not resolved. Specimen: peripheral blood, collected in the third trimester of pregnancy. The sequence came from a female donor with multiple sclerosis, enrolled in a pregnancy study. The CDR3 coding sequence is TGTGCCAGTAGTCCGCGACTGAAAACCTACGAGCAGTACTTC. This codes for CASSPRLKTYEQYF.